The 26 T cell receptor beta chains below were found in one sample sequenced in a study of vaccination effects on CD4 cells after COVID-19. Generated by immunoSEQ multiplex PCR, the TCRdb table keeps only in-frame clones and is missing some. Among tens of thousands of clones, roughly 70% were seen once, and the ten largest hold around 19%. Sequencing followed a ViraFEST assay step that expanded antigen-specific CD4+ T cells with viral peptide pools. Culturing for around 10 days preceded CD4+ T cell isolation. Neither prior SARS-CoV-2 infection nor positive nucleocapsid antibodies were present in the vaccine recipients. These TCRs are of unknown antigen specificity. The sequencing used CD4+ T cells from PBMCs cultured with SARS-CoV-2 spike peptides, collected before COVID-19 vaccination. These receptors all stem from a human donor who received a COVID-19 vaccine.

V gene TRBV11-2 combines with J gene TRBJ2-3; a possible D gene is TRBD2 (6 bases). Trimming took off 5 bases at V and 13 bases at J, with 13 bases between the two ends. The CDR3 is 11 amino acids. Looked up from germline, CDR1 is SGHAT and CDR2 is FQNNGV. CDR3 sequence: CASSDGGLEYF. The CDR3 DNA is TGTGCCAGCAGCGATGGAGGGTTGGAGTATTTT.

The rearrangement joins TRBV2 to TRBJ1-1, with D possibly being TRBD1 (5 bases). Deletions cut 7 bases from V and 8 bases from J, with 17 bases between. The CDR3 is made up of 13 amino acids. CDR1 is SNHLY and CDR2 is FYNNEI in the germline V gene. DNA of the CDR3: TGTGCCAGCAAAAGGACATGGACCCTAGAAGCTTTCTTT. This translates into CASKRTWTLEAFF.

The V gene is TRBV9, the J gene TRBJ1-1; D may be TRBD1 (5 bases). Germline CDR1 reads SGDLS; CDR2 reads YYNGEE. V lost 4 bases and J lost 1, with 14 bases in between. This CDR3 has 15 amino acids. The CDR3 spells CASSFTDSQNTEAFF. CDR3 DNA: TGTGCCAGCAGCTTCACAGACAGCCAGAACACTGAAGCTTTCTTT.

The CDR3 bases are TGCGCCAGCAGCTTTCTGACGCCGGGACAGACCCCCGATACGCAGTATTTT. This codes for CASSFLTPGQTPDTQYF. This chain connects TRBV5-1 to TRBJ2-3; the match to TRBD1 covers 7 bases. The CDR3 runs 17 residues. Unmatched junction bases numbered 15, after V lost 2 bases and J lost 6 bases. Germline CDR1 and CDR2: SGHRS and YFSETQ.

The rearrangement links TRBV7-2 to TRBJ2-5, with 8 bases matching TRBD1. The CDR3 loop spans 14 amino acids. Germline V gives CDR1 SGHTA, CDR2 FQGNSA. V lost 5 bases and J lost 3; bases outside the gene matches: 5. The CDR3 DNA reads TGTGCCAGCAGCCCGACAGGGGCGGAAGAGACCCAGTACTTC. Its protein product is CASSPTGAEETQYF. Based on the CDR3 plus reference TRBV7-2 and TRBJ2-5, the full variable domain is GAGVSQSPSNKVTEKGKDVELRCDPISGHTALYWYRQSLGQGLEFLIYFQGNSAPDKSGLPSDRFSAERTGGSVSTLTIQRTQQEDSAVYLCASSPTGAEETQYFGPGTRLLVL.

This chain links TRBV7-8 with TRBJ2-2; 8 bases fit TRBD1. V lost 3 bases to trimming and J lost 8 bases; unmatched junction nucleotides: 8. The CDR3 contains 15 residues. Germline V lookup: CDR1 SGHVS, CDR2 FQNEAQ. CDR3 protein: CASSFSQGAIGELFF. The CDR3 DNA is TGTGCCAGCAGCTTTAGCCAGGGGGCGATAGGGGAGCTGTTTTTT. Drawing the rest from reference TRBV7-8 and TRBJ2-2, the complete variable domain is GAGVSQSPRYKVAKRGQDVALRCDPISGHVSLFWYQQALGQGPEFLTYFQNEAQLDKSGLPSDRFFAERPEGSVSTLKIQRTQQEDSAVYLCASSFSQGAIGELFFGEGSRLTVL.

This clone was detected a few times. The genes are TRBV27 and TRBJ2-1; TRBD2 matches at 13 bases. The V gene end was trimmed by 6 bases and the J gene end by 12 bases; junction bases not matched to a gene: 11. Looked up from germline, CDR1 is MNHEY and CDR2 is SMNVEV (reference sequence). The CDR3 runs to 15 residues. In nucleotides, the CDR3 is TGTGCCAGCAGCTTGGGACTAGCGGGAACCCTGGCGCAGTTCTTC. Translating it yields CASSLGLAGTLAQFF.

The genes are TRBV5-4 and TRBJ2-2, with 8 bases fitting TRBD2. CDR1 and CDR2 from the germline V gene are SGHNT and YYREEE (reference sequence). With 0 bases clipped from V and 4 bases from J, the junction kept 11 bases outside the gene matches. There are 18 residues in the CDR3. CDR3 in DNA: TGTGCCAGCAGCTTGGTCGGTCAGCGGGAGAGTGCCACCGGGGAGCTGTTTTTT. It specifies CASSLVGQRESATGELFF.

The gene calls are TRBV11-2 and TRBJ2-5, with 7 nucleotides matching TRBD2. This CDR3 is built from 14 residues. Germline lookup yields CDR1 SGHAT and CDR2 FQNNGV. V lost 5 bases and J lost 7; bases outside the gene matches: 10. In DNA, the CDR3 is TGTGCCAGCAGCCCCAGGACTAGGGTCGGGACCCAGTACTTC. Residues: CASSPRTRVGTQYF.

This clone has a handful of counts. The chain uses TRBV11-3 and TRBJ2-2, with unresolved D. Trimming pared 1 base from V and 3 bases from J, leaving 12 bases between. Germline CDR1 and CDR2: SGHNT and YENEEA. CDR3 length: 16 residues. The CDR3 DNA sequence: TGTGCCAGCAGCTTAGGTAGCCAGGCTTACACCGGGGAGCTGTTTTTT. Its translation is CASSLGSQAYTGELFF.

The chain links TRBV3-1 (or the pseudogene TRBV3-2) to TRBJ1-2; D not resolved. Germline-derived CDR1 and CDR2 are LGHDT and YNNKEL (reference sequence). This CDR3 is 18 amino acids long. The V and J ends lost 2 bases and 4 bases respectively, with 23 bases between them. CDR3 amino acids: CASSQLSNVRAASYGYTF. Here the CDR3 DNA reads TGTGCCAGCAGCCAACTATCCAACGTCCGGGCGGCCTCCTATGGCTACACCTTC.

The chain links TRBV5-1 to TRBJ2-7; D perhaps matches TRBD2 (5 bases). Trimming stripped 4 bases from V and 3 bases from J, with 11 bases between. CDR1 and CDR2 (germline): SGHRS, YFSETQ. The CDR3 extends over 13 amino acids. The CDR3 DNA follows: TGCGCCAGCAGCCTCCGGGGAAGCTACGAGCAGTACTTC. As protein: CASSLRGSYEQYF.

This rearrangement joins TRBV28 to TRBJ1-2; 11 bases are shared with TRBD1. CDR1 and CDR2 (germline): MDHEN, SYDVKM. This CDR3 contains 14 residues. The junction had 3 bases not matched to a gene; V was cut back by 6 bases and J by 3 bases. The CDR3 protein is CASRRDRGYYGYTF. The CDR3 region has the DNA TGTGCCAGCAGGCGGGACAGGGGGTACTATGGCTACACCTTC.

The table lists this clone with a few counts. V and J are TRBV19 and TRBJ1-5, with D perhaps TRBD1 (6 bases). CDR3 size: 15 residues. Germline V gives CDR1 LNHDA, CDR2 SQIVND (reference sequence). V lost 6 bases and J lost 4, with 16 bases in between. The CDR3 is CASRSGEGNNQPQHF. CDR3 DNA sequence: TGTGCCAGTAGGTCAGGGGAGGGGAATAATCAGCCCCAGCATTTT. The variable domain in full, with the rest retrieved from reference TRBV19 and TRBJ1-5, is DGGITQSPKYLFRKEGQNVTLSCEQNLNHDAMYWYRQDPGQGLRLIYYSQIVNDFQKGDIAEGYSVSREKKESFPLTVTSAQKNPTAFYLCASRSGEGNNQPQHFGDGTRLSIL.

The chain has TRBV30 and TRBJ2-1, with D tentatively TRBD2 (5 bases). Trimming shortened V by 2 bases and J by 4 bases, and 27 bases separated the two germline ends. Germline V gives CDR1 GTSNPN, CDR2 SVGIG (reference sequence). The CDR3 has 19 residues. The CDR3 loop reads CAWSPNDLMKRTKYNEQFF. The CDR3 DNA is TGTGCCTGGAGTCCCAACGATTTGATGAAGCGGACCAAGTACAATGAGCAGTTCTTC.

To note about this clone: The junction does not match germline at one end; this may be a read error. The rearrangement uses TRBV7-9 and TRBJ2-7, with 9 nucleotides matching TRBD1. This CDR3 is 14 amino acids long. Germline-derived CDR1 and CDR2 are SEHNR and FQNEAQ (reference sequence). CDR3: CASSLTGGSNEQYF. The CDR3 coding sequence is TGTGCCAGCAGCTTAACAGGGGGCTCCAACGAGCAGTACTTC.

This clone was seen only once. V is TRBV28 and J is TRBJ2-5; D is uncertain. The CDR3 totals 18 residues. Trimming took off 2 bases at V and 4 bases at J, with 23 bases between the two ends. Germline loops: CDR1 MDHEN, CDR2 SYDVKM. CDR3 sequence: CASSLMFSHTELRETQYF. The CDR3 DNA reads TGTGCCAGCAGTTTAATGTTTAGCCACACGGAGTTGAGAGAGACCCAGTACTTC.

The chain employs TRBV5-8 and TRBJ2-1; tentative D call: TRBD2 (6 bases). The germline V and J ends were trimmed by 5 bases and 9 bases, with 18 bases remaining between them. Germline assignment: CDR1 SGHTS and CDR2 YDEGEE. The CDR3 is made up of 14 amino acids. The CDR3 region is CASSSLATLGEQFF. The CDR3 bases are TGTGCCAGCAGTTCACTAGCTACTCTAGGTGAGCAGTTCTTC.

V usage is TRBV29-1 and J usage is TRBJ2-7, with 8 bases aligning to TRBD2. With 3 bases clipped from V and 4 bases from J, the junction kept 14 bases outside the gene matches. Germline V CDR1 and CDR2: SQVTM, ANQGSEA. CDR3 size: 16 residues. The CDR3 DNA reads TGCAGCGTTGAGCGGGGGACCAGCGGGAGTCGATACGAGCAGTACTTC. Residues: CSVERGTSGSRYEQYF.

In its sample, this clone was seen once. The chain carries TRBV4-3 and TRBJ1-1, with D uncertain. This CDR3 comprises 14 residues. Germline CDR1 and CDR2: LGHNA and YSLEER. V was pared by 1 base and J by 3 bases, with 9 bases between. The CDR3 nucleotides read TGCGCCAGCAGCCAAGCCTATAGGGACACTGAAGCTTTCTTT. It translates to CASSQAYRDTEAFF.

This clone has only one observation. This sequence joins TRBV29-1 and TRBJ2-3; TRBD2 agrees at 8 bases. V shed 6 bases, J shed 4 bases, and the junction held 9 bases outside the gene matches. Germline V gene sequence: CDR1 SQVTM, CDR2 ANQGSEA. The CDR3 sequence is 14 residues long. This CDR3 reads CSVTGVGGADTQYF. The DNA for the CDR3 is TGCAGCGTGACTGGCGTCGGGGGGGCAGATACGCAGTATTTT.

CDR3 in DNA: TGCGCCAGCAGCCAAGATCGGTTAGCACCCCTCCACTTT. Amino acid sequence: CASSQDRLAPLHF. The genes are TRBV4-1 and TRBJ1-6, with D unresolved. V was shortened by 0 bases and J by 11 bases, with 8 bases between the two germline ends. Germline V gene data show CDR1 as MGHRA and CDR2 as YSYEKL. The CDR3 has 13 amino acids.

The chain carries TRBV2 and TRBJ2-7; D gene ambiguous. The CDR3 runs 13 residues. V gave up 3 bases and J gave up 6 bases, with 12 bases separating them. Germline CDR1 is SNHLY and CDR2 is FYNNEI. The CDR3 bases are TGTGCCAGCAGTGAGTTGGAGCTCTTCGAGCAGTACTTC. Its protein is CASSELELFEQYF.

The sample holds a few counts of this clone. The chain recombines TRBV4-1 with TRBJ2-7; TRBD1 might be the D (5 bases). V lost 7 bases and J 0 bases, leaving 13 bases between the germline ends. Germline-derived CDR1 and CDR2 are MGHRA and YSYEKL. The CDR3 is 14 amino acids. The CDR3 DNA is TGCGCCAGCAAAGGGGAAAGGGGCTCCTACGAGCAGTACTTC. It is translated as CASKGERGSYEQYF.

The chain uses TRBV5-1 and TRBJ2-1, with TRBD2 as a possible D gene (5 bases). Germline V gene sequence: CDR1 SGHRS, CDR2 YFSETQ. Trimming removed 4 bases from V and 2 bases from J, with 16 bases in between. This CDR3 has 16 residues. The DNA of the CDR3 is TGCGCCAGCAGCCCATTAGGACTGGAAACCTACAATGAGCAGTTCTTC. It translates to CASSPLGLETYNEQFF.

The rearrangement uses TRBV27 and TRBJ2-3; 9 bases line up with TRBD2. This CDR3 comprises 16 residues. Germline assignment: CDR1 MNHEY and CDR2 SMNVEV (reference sequence). Germline trimming cut 3 bases from V and 2 bases from J; bases unmatched to any gene: 6. The CDR3 region has the DNA TGTGCCAGCAGTTTCCTAGCGGGGCTATCCACAGATACGCAGTATTTT. As protein: CASSFLAGLSTDTQYF.